These 23 T cell receptor beta chains were sequenced from one sample in a study of blood T cell repertoires in COVID-19. TCRdb's table, derived via immunoSEQ multiplex PCR, lists solely in-frame clones and lacks some. The repertoire holds about 87,000 clones, roughly nine tenths seen once, with roughly 5.4% in the top ten. Sequencing was carried out using peripheral blood. The receptors come from an elderly woman with active COVID-19.

This chain links TRBV6-2 or TRBV6-3 with TRBJ2-3; 8 bases fit TRBD1. V was clipped by 0 bases and J by 1 base; unmatched bases: 3. CDR1 and CDR2 from the germline V gene are MNHEY and SVGEGT. The CDR3 totals 16 residues. The CDR3 sequence: CASSYSTGVRTDTQYF. CDR3 in DNA: TGTGCCAGCAGTTACTCGACAGGGGTTCGCACAGATACGCAGTATTTT.

The V and J genes are TRBV29-1 and TRBJ2-5, with TRBD1 matching 9 bases. V shed 6 bases, J shed 5 bases, and the junction held 7 bases outside the gene matches. Germline CDR1 reads SQVTM; CDR2 reads ANQGSEA. This CDR3 is built from 13 residues. The CDR3 DNA sequence: TGCAGCGTCGTACAGGGGGCAGGGGAGACCCAGTACTTC. Translated: CSVVQGAGETQYF.

The chain combines TRBV28 with TRBJ1-4; D is perhaps TRBD1 (6 bases). CDR1 and CDR2 (germline): MDHEN, SYDVKM. With 3 bases removed from V and 7 bases from J, the gap between germline ends came to 18 bases. The CDR3 contains 16 residues. CDR3 protein: CASSLFGRQVREKLFF. The CDR3 region has the DNA TGTGCCAGCAGTTTGTTCGGAAGACAGGTTCGTGAAAAACTGTTTTTT. The variable domain in full, completed from reference TRBV28 and TRBJ1-4, reads DVKVTQSSRYLVKRTGEKVFLECVQDMDHENMFWYRQDPGLGLRLIYFSYDVKMKEKGDIPEGYSVSREKKERFSLILESASTNQTSMYLCASSLFGRQVREKLFFGSGTQLSVL.

V usage is TRBV4-1 and J usage is TRBJ2-1, with unresolved D. The V end lost 0 bases, the J end lost 3 bases, and 9 bases lay between the germline ends. The CDR3 length is 15 residues. Germline CDR1 is MGHRA and CDR2 is YSYEKL. The CDR3 sequence is CASSQENRFYNEQFF. The CDR3 DNA is TGCGCCAGCAGCCAAGAAAACAGATTCTACAATGAGCAGTTCTTC.

The chain recombines TRBV5-1 with TRBJ2-7, with 13 bases identical to TRBD2. The germline CDR1 and CDR2 sequences are SGHRS and YFSETQ. V lost 4 bases and J lost 5; bases outside the gene matches: 15. This CDR3 region has 18 residues. CDR3 bases: TGCGCCAGCAGCCTCTCCGGGACTAGCGGGATTAAAGAGAACGAGCAGTACTTC. As protein: CASSLSGTSGIKENEQYF.

The chain couples TRBV7-2 to TRBJ2-1, with 13 positions matching TRBD2. This CDR3 spans 16 amino acids. V was pared by 5 bases and J by 10 bases, with 11 bases of the junction left unmatched. Germline CDR1 and CDR2: SGHTA and FQGNSA. The CDR3: CASSNTGTSGKSEQFF. CDR3 DNA sequence: TGTGCCAGCAGCAACACCGGGACTAGCGGGAAATCCGAGCAGTTCTTC.

This chain uses TRBV28 with TRBJ2-7, with 7 bases identical to TRBD2. Losses at the gene ends were 2 bases for V and 3 bases for J; bases not matched to a gene: 4. The CDR3 covers 14 residues. The germline V gene encodes CDR1 MDHEN and CDR2 SYDVKM. CDR3 region: CASSLAGVNYEQYF. Here the CDR3 DNA reads TGTGCCAGCAGTTTAGCGGGGGTGAACTACGAGCAGTACTTC.

The gene calls are TRBV28 and TRBJ1-5, with a tentative D call TRBD1 (6 bases). V was pared by 6 bases and J by 4 bases, with 7 bases between. This CDR3 is built from 12 residues. Germline CDR1 is MDHEN and CDR2 is SYDVKM. CDR3 nucleotide sequence: TGTGCCAGCAGCACAGGGAATCAGCCCCAGCATTTT. It yields the protein CASSTGNQPQHF.

V gene TRBV6-6 combines with J gene TRBJ1-1, with TRBD1 as a possible D gene (5 bases). CDR1 is MNHNY and CDR2 is SVGAGI in the germline V gene (reference sequence). This CDR3 spans 13 amino acids. Deletions cut 0 bases from V and 11 bases from J, with 13 bases between. CDR3 loop: CASSYSSSGRAFF. The CDR3 DNA is TGTGCCAGCAGTTACTCGTCTTCAGGGAGGGCTTTCTTT.

This clone was seen just once. The chain combines TRBV28 with TRBJ2-7; no clear D. Trimming removed 3 bases at V and 1 base at J, with 13 bases between. CDR3 length: 15 residues. The V gene's germline CDR1 is MDHEN and CDR2 SYDVKM. The CDR3 sequence is CASSLSGATSYEQYF. The CDR3 bases are TGTGCCAGCAGTTTGTCAGGCGCTACTTCCTACGAGCAGTACTTC.

This chain joins TRBV28 and TRBJ2-7; TRBD1 agrees at 7 bases. The ends lost 6 bases at V and 4 bases at J; junction bases unmatched: 3. Germline V CDR1 and CDR2: MDHEN, SYDVKM. This CDR3 region has 12 residues. CDR3 protein: CASSQGDYEQYF. The CDR3 nucleotides are TGTGCCAGCAGCCAGGGGGATTACGAGCAGTACTTC. Looking up the rest from reference TRBV28 and TRBJ2-7 gives the full variable domain: DVKVTQSSRYLVKRTGEKVFLECVQDMDHENMFWYRQDPGLGLRLIYFSYDVKMKEKGDIPEGYSVSREKKERFSLILESASTNQTSMYLCASSQGDYEQYFGPGTRLTVT.

CDR3 sequence: CASGAGWYEKLFF. For the CDR3, the DNA is TGTGCCAGCGGGGCAGGGTGGTATGAAAAACTGTTTTTT. The chain links TRBV6-5 to TRBJ1-4; D might be TRBD1 (5 bases). In germline, CDR1 is MNHEY, CDR2 SVGAGI. The CDR3 has 13 amino acids. The V and J ends lost 8 bases and 6 bases respectively, with 13 bases between them.

The sample holds a few counts of this clone. V usage is TRBV7-2 and J usage is TRBJ2-1; D perhaps matches TRBD2 (5 bases). The CDR3 has 15 residues. Trimming stripped 5 bases from V and 0 bases from J, with 11 bases between. Germline values: CDR1 SGHTA, CDR2 FQGNSA. CDR3 protein: CASSRLGSSYNEQFF. DNA for the CDR3: TGTGCCAGCAGCCGCTTGGGGAGCTCCTACAATGAGCAGTTCTTC.

The chain recombines TRBV3-1 (or the pseudogene TRBV3-2) with TRBJ2-5, with 13 bases identical to TRBD2. This CDR3 spans 14 amino acids. CDR1 and CDR2 from the germline V gene are LGHDT and YNNKEL (reference sequence). After removal of 7 bases from V and 3 bases from J, the junction contained 2 bases not matched to a gene. CDR3 nucleotides: TGTGCCAGCAACGGACTAGCGGGGGAAGAGACCCAGTACTTC. It yields the protein CASNGLAGEETQYF.

The chain links TRBV5-4 to TRBJ1-2; TRBD1 aligns across 8 bases. The CDR3 spans 14 residues. Trimming took 5 bases from V and 8 from J; bases not matched to a gene: 11. Looked up from germline, CDR1 is SGHNT and CDR2 is YYREEE (reference sequence). The CDR3 loop reads CASRVGQGIVGYTF. The CDR3 bases are TGTGCCAGCAGGGTCGGACAGGGAATAGTCGGCTACACCTTC.

The rearrangement joins TRBV6-6 to TRBJ1-5; a weak D match, TRBD1 (6 bases). The CDR3 sequence is 12 residues long. Trimming removed 5 bases at V and 14 bases at J, with 16 bases between. Per the germline V gene, CDR1 is MNHNY and CDR2 is SVGAGI (reference sequence). As DNA, the CDR3 is TGTGCCAGCAGTCCTCCGACAGGTTTAGAGCATTTT. The encoded protein is CASSPPTGLEHF.

V is TRBV3-1 (or the pseudogene TRBV3-2) and J is TRBJ2-5, with TRBD1 identical over 8 bases. Trimming took 3 bases from V and 7 from J; bases not matched to a gene: 7. CDR3 size: 14 residues. CDR1 and CDR2 (germline): LGHDT, YNNKEL (reference sequence). The CDR3 spells CASSQTGEVGTQYF. As DNA, the CDR3 is TGTGCCAGCAGCCAGACAGGGGAGGTTGGGACCCAGTACTTC.

This clone was seen once. J is TRBJ2-3 and V is TRBV18, with TRBD1 identical over 7 bases. Trimming took 2 bases from V and 4 from J; bases not matched to a gene: 15. CDR1 is KGHSH and CDR2 is LQKENI in the germline V gene. This CDR3 is built from 18 residues. The chain's CDR3 is CASSPMAPAGTAPDTQYF. CDR3 nucleotides: TGTGCCAGCTCACCAATGGCTCCTGCAGGGACAGCCCCAGATACGCAGTATTTT.

The chain is built from TRBV18 and TRBJ2-5; TRBD2 agrees at 10 bases. Germline V CDR1 and CDR2: KGHSH, LQKENI. The CDR3 totals 15 residues. Trimming at V came to 3 bases and at J to 5 bases, leaving 6 bases not matched to a gene. The CDR3 loop is CASSPASGRGETQYF. The CDR3 coding sequence is TGTGCCAGCTCACCGGCTAGCGGGAGAGGGGAGACCCAGTACTTC. Variable domain in full (rest from reference TRBV18 and TRBJ2-5): NAGVMQNPRHLVRRRGQEARLRCSPMKGHSHVYWYRQLPEEGLKFMVYLQKENIIDESGMPKERFSAEFPKEGPSILRIQQVVRGDSAAYFCASSPASGRGETQYFGPGTRLLVL.

The chain employs TRBV5-5 and TRBJ1-3; D remains ambiguous. Germline V lookup: CDR1 SGHKS, CDR2 YYEKEE (reference sequence). CDR3 length equals 14 residues. V was trimmed by 4 bases and J by 1 base, leaving 9 bases between them. CDR3 in amino acids: CASSRVGSGNTIYF. CDR3 DNA: TGTGCCAGCAGCCGGGTTGGGTCTGGAAACACCATATATTTT.

The gene calls are TRBV29-1 and TRBJ2-3, with D perhaps matching TRBD1 (6 bases). The CDR3 runs to 15 residues. The germline CDR1 and CDR2 sequences are SQVTM and ANQGSEA. V lost 7 bases to trimming and J lost 2 bases, with 19 bases between them. CDR3 sequence (DNA): TGCAGCGCCATGAACCCTAGGGGGTTCACAGATACGCAGTATTTT. This translates into CSAMNPRGFTDTQYF.

The chain has TRBV28 and TRBJ2-2; TRBD1 might be the D (7 bases). The CDR3 is made up of 14 amino acids. Trimming took 8 bases from V and 4 from J, leaving 14 bases between them. Looked up from germline, CDR1 is MDHEN and CDR2 is SYDVKM. CDR3 residues: CASEQGGSTGELFF. The CDR3 DNA reads as TGTGCCAGCGAGCAGGGGGGTTCCACCGGGGAGCTGTTTTTT.

This chain uses TRBV19 with TRBJ2-5, with D perhaps matching TRBD1 (6 bases). Germline lookup yields CDR1 LNHDA and CDR2 SQIVND (reference sequence). The V end lost 7 bases, the J end lost 5 bases, and 20 bases lay between the germline ends. The CDR3 is 15 amino acids. The CDR3 DNA follows: TGTGCCAGTAAGGGGGTCAGGGGATTAGGCGAGACCCAGTACTTC. Encoded protein: CASKGVRGLGETQYF. Complete variable domain (other parts from reference TRBV19 and TRBJ2-5): DGGITQSPKYLFRKEGQNVTLSCEQNLNHDAMYWYRQDPGQGLRLIYYSQIVNDFQKGDIAEGYSVSREKKESFPLTVTSAQKNPTAFYLCASKGVRGLGETQYFGPGTRLLVL.